One and the same sample provided the 18 T cell receptor beta chains below, sequenced in a study of shared clonotypes between healthy human individuals. Assay used: immunoSEQ multiplex PCR; TCRdb lists only in-frame clones, some missing. The table has 2 million to 3 million clones, approximately 93% seen once; the top ten hold approximately 0.37%. Sequencing input: naive CD4+ T cells from PBMCs. The subset here: CD45RA+ positively selected. The receptors were gathered from a man younger than 30 in good health. Some clones in this sample may be carry-over from other donors' samples.

This chain joins TRBV28 and TRBJ1-6; D remains ambiguous. Trimming pared 8 bases from V and 10 bases from J, leaving 9 bases between. The CDR3 is 11 amino acids. Looked up from germline, CDR1 is MDHEN and CDR2 is SYDVKM. The CDR3 loop reads CASEIISPLHF. In nucleotides, the CDR3 is TGTGCCAGCGAAATCATATCACCCCTCCACTTT. Combining the CDR3 with reference TRBV28 and TRBJ1-6 gives the whole variable domain DVKVTQSSRYLVKRTGEKVFLECVQDMDHENMFWYRQDPGLGLRLIYFSYDVKMKEKGDIPEGYSVSREKKERFSLILESASTNQTSMYLCASEIISPLHFGNGTRLTVT.

This sequence joins TRBV25-1 and TRBJ1-4; TRBD1 matches 7 bases. Trimming took 6 bases from V and 8 from J; bases not matched to a gene: 9. Germline loops: CDR1 MGHDK, CDR2 SYGVNS. This CDR3 is 14 amino acids long. Here the CDR3 DNA reads TGTGCCAGCAGGGAGGGGGCCTCGGGGGAAAAACTGTTTTTT. Residues: CASREGASGEKLFF.

The chain recombines TRBV5-1 with TRBJ2-5, with 7 bases aligning to TRBD1. The J call may be in error: the DNA end matches TRBJ2-7 better. CDR1 and CDR2 from the germline V gene are SGHRS and YFSETQ. The CDR3 totals 14 residues. CDR3 amino acids: CASGRQGSSYEQYF. The CDR3 DNA reads as TGCGCCAGCGGCCGACAGGGATCCTCCTACGAGCAGTACTTC.

The chain combines TRBV6-5 with TRBJ2-7, with D hard to call. Germline CDR1 and CDR2: MNHEY and SVGAGI. The length of the CDR3 is 12 residues. Trimming removed 6 bases from V and 2 bases from J, with 8 bases in between. For the CDR3, the DNA is TGTGCCAGCAGCGCACAGCCCTACGAGCAGTACTTC. It encodes CASSAQPYEQYF.

The rearrangement links TRBV6-5 to TRBJ2-7, with D hard to call. V lost 4 bases to trimming and J lost 0 bases, with 7 bases between them. The CDR3 contains 13 residues. Germline V gene sequence: CDR1 MNHEY, CDR2 SVGAGI. For the CDR3, the DNA is TGTGCCAGCAGTTCCCCCTTCTCCTACGAGCAGTACTTC. Its protein product is CASSSPFSYEQYF.

The chain carries TRBV2 and TRBJ2-7, with a possible D match to TRBD1 (6 bases). V gave up 5 bases and J gave up 13 bases, with 24 bases separating them. CDR3 length equals 14 residues. CDR1 SNHLY and CDR2 FYNNEI come from the germline V gene. CDR3 loop: CASSLTAVSGTLYF. CDR3 coding DNA: TGTGCCAGCAGTTTAACGGCCGTATCCGGGACACTTTACTTC. Full variable domain (outside the CDR3, taken from reference TRBV2 and TRBJ2-7): EPEVTQTPSHQVTQMGQEVILRCVPISNHLYFYWYRQILGQKVEFLVSFYNNEISEKSEIFDDQFSVERPDGSNFTLKIRSTKLEDSAMYFCASSLTAVSGTLYFGPGTRLTVT.

The rearrangement uses TRBV11-2 and TRBJ2-7; D possibly matches TRBD1 or TRBD2 (5 bases each). Germline CDR1 reads SGHAT; CDR2 reads FQNNGV. The germline V and J ends were trimmed by 5 bases and 1 base, with 21 bases remaining between them. The CDR3 is made up of 17 amino acids. The CDR3 sequence: CASSAFTLRDASYEQYF. CDR3 sequence (DNA): TGTGCCAGCAGCGCCTTCACCCTCCGGGACGCGTCCTACGAGCAGTACTTC.

This clone has just a few counts. V gene TRBV2 combines with J gene TRBJ1-1; TRBD1 might be the D (5 bases). Germline V gene sequence: CDR1 SNHLY, CDR2 FYNNEI. The ends were cut back, 6 bases at V and 1 base at J, with 15 bases in the middle. This CDR3 contains 15 residues. CDR3 coding DNA: TGTGCCAGCAGGGTCACGGGACCGACGAACACTGAAGCTTTCTTT. This sequence encodes CASRVTGPTNTEAFF.

To note about this clone: Within the sample, other DNA sequences also encode this same CDR3. This chain uses TRBV6-5 with TRBJ1-5; tentative D call: TRBD1 (6 bases). Trimming removed 3 bases from V and 4 bases from J, with 10 bases in between. The CDR3 is 14 amino acids. The germline gives CDR1 MNHEY, CDR2 SVGAGI. CDR3 DNA: TGTGCCAGCAGTTATGGGGGCGCGAATCAGCCCCAGCATTTT. It yields the protein CASSYGGANQPQHF.

The rearrangement uses TRBV9 and TRBJ2-7; 12 bases are shared with TRBD2. The CDR3 has 15 residues. The J segment lost 9 bases and the V segment lost 4 bases, leaving 11 bases of the junction unmatched. The germline CDR1 and CDR2 sequences are SGDLS and YYNGEE. This chain's CDR3 is CASSPSPSGREVQYF. CDR3 sequence (DNA): TGTGCCAGCAGCCCATCCCCTAGCGGGAGGGAGGTGCAGTACTTC. Variable domain in full (rest from reference TRBV9 and TRBJ2-7): DSGVTQTPKHLITATGQRVTLRCSPRSGDLSVYWYQQSLDQGLQFLIQYYNGEERAKGNILERFSAQQFPDLHSELNLSSLELGDSALYFCASSPSPSGREVQYFGPGTRLTVT.

V gene TRBV18 combines with J gene TRBJ1-2; D not certain. The V and J ends lost 0 bases and 0 bases respectively, with 5 bases between them. The CDR3 loop spans 14 amino acids. Per germline, CDR1 KGHSH and CDR2 LQKENI. The chain's CDR3 is CASSPPSPNYGYTF. The CDR3 DNA reads as TGTGCCAGCTCACCACCTTCCCCTAACTATGGCTACACCTTC. Complete variable domain (other parts from reference TRBV18 and TRBJ1-2): NAGVMQNPRHLVRRRGQEARLRCSPMKGHSHVYWYRQLPEEGLKFMVYLQKENIIDESGMPKERFSAEFPKEGPSILRIQQVVRGDSAAYFCASSPPSPNYGYTFGSGTRLTVV.

This chain uses TRBV7-2 with TRBJ2-7; 10 bases are shared with TRBD2. J gave up 7 bases and V 6 bases, and 15 bases lay outside the gene matches. In germline, CDR1 is SGHTA, CDR2 FQGNSA. This CDR3 is built from 16 residues. Here the CDR3 DNA reads TGTGCCAGCAGTCTTAAAGCGGGAGGGCCGTCATGGGAGCAGTACTTC. Protein product: CASSLKAGGPSWEQYF.

The count of this clone is one. The chain carries TRBV30 and TRBJ1-3, with a possible D match to TRBD1 (5 bases). The CDR3 runs 13 residues. Germline assignment: CDR1 GTSNPN and CDR2 SVGIG (reference sequence). The ends were cut back, 5 bases at V and 0 bases at J, with 8 bases in the middle. The CDR3, as DNA: TGTGCCTGGGACAGACGCTCTGGAAACACCATATATTTT. This encodes CAWDRRSGNTIYF. The whole variable domain, remainder taken from reference TRBV30 and TRBJ1-3, is SQTIHQWPATLVQPVGSPLSLECTVEGTSNPNLYWYRQAAGRGLQLLFYSVGIGQISSEVPQNLSASRPQDRQFILSSKKLLLSDSGFYLCAWDRRSGNTIYFGEGSWLTVV.

This sequence joins TRBV28 and TRBJ1-4; no clear D. With 8 bases removed from V and 6 bases from J, the gap between germline ends came to 10 bases. Germline loops: CDR1 MDHEN, CDR2 SYDVKM. This CDR3 is 12 amino acids long. The CDR3 DNA is TGTGCCAGCGGGCTGAGGGATGAAAAACTGTTTTTT. Translation: CASGLRDEKLFF.

The chain joins TRBV5-1 to TRBJ2-2; the match to TRBD2 covers 8 bases. Unmatched junction bases numbered 9, after V lost 4 bases and J lost 4 bases. In germline, CDR1 is SGHRS, CDR2 YFSETQ. The CDR3 is 16 amino acids. CDR3 in amino acids: CASSETGRAGTGELFF. CDR3 coding DNA: TGCGCCAGCAGCGAGACCGGGAGGGCGGGCACCGGGGAGCTGTTTTTT. Complete variable domain (other parts from reference TRBV5-1 and TRBJ2-2): KAGVTQTPRYLIKTRGQQVTLSCSPISGHRSVSWYQQTPGQGLQFLFEYFSETQRNKGNFPGRFSGRQFSNSRSEMNVSTLELGDSALYLCASSETGRAGTGELFFGEGSRLTVL.

This clone showed up just once. J is TRBJ2-3 and V is TRBV6-1; 10 bases align to TRBD2. Trimming at V came to 1 base and at J to 6 bases, leaving 4 bases not matched to a gene. The CDR3 length is 15 residues. Germline CDR1 and CDR2: MNHNS and SASEGT. CDR3 in DNA: TGTGCCAGCAGTGAAGAGGTAGCGGGAGGCGATACGCAGTATTTT. It specifies CASSEEVAGGDTQYF.

This chain connects TRBV9 to TRBJ2-7; 9 bases are shared with TRBD1. Per the germline V gene, CDR1 is SGDLS and CDR2 is YYNGEE. J gave up 7 bases and V 0 bases, and 5 bases lay outside the gene matches. The CDR3 is 14 amino acids. CDR3 DNA: TGTGCCAGCAGCGTAGGGGGACAGGGTCTGGAGCAGTACTTC. Its protein is CASSVGGQGLEQYF.

The V call is TRBV5-4, the J call TRBJ2-3; TRBD1 agrees at 10 bases. V lost 3 bases, J lost 4 bases, and 2 bases stayed unmatched. Germline V lookup: CDR1 SGHNT, CDR2 YYREEE (reference sequence). The CDR3 length is 14 residues. CDR3 nucleotide sequence: TGTGCCAGCAGCTCGGGACAGGGGTCAGATACGCAGTATTTT. Translated, it gives CASSSGQGSDTQYF.